One sample yielded the 29 T cell receptor beta chains listed below, sequenced in a study of shared clonotypes between healthy human individuals (dated by TCRdb to the early 2020s). CD8 naive samples consisted of CD45RO-negative cells that were positively selected for CCR7, yielding a CD45RA+CCR7+ population without TemRA cells. Receptor amplification or capture employed the immunoSEQ multiplex PCR assay. The table comes from immuneACCESS by way of TCRdb, which keeps in-frame sequences with V and J called. Part of the clones is missing from these tables; in studies checked, under half for an unresolved V gene and the rest for unknown reasons. The sample table records hundreds of thousands of clones; 85% to 95% of these occur just once. Less than 25% of the sample is held by the ten biggest clonotypes. The sample consisted of naive CD8+ T cells sorted from blood. The cell subset or site label, as the study defines it: CD45RA+CCR7+. The origin of the receptors is a man aged 30 to 45 in good health.

The chain carries TRBV7-8 and TRBJ2-3; tentatively, D is TRBD2 (5 bases). V lost 3 bases and J lost 4, with 17 bases in between. The CDR3 totals 16 residues. Germline V gene data show CDR1 as SGHVS and CDR2 as FQNEAQ. The CDR3 sequence is CASSFSRTYKADTQYF. DNA for the CDR3: TGTGCCAGCAGCTTTTCCCGGACTTACAAGGCAGATACGCAGTATTTT.

With regard to this clone: Other DNA sequences in this sample translate to the same CDR3. The chain recombines TRBV27 with TRBJ1-1; D possibly corresponds to TRBD1 (5 bases). V lost 0 bases to trimming and J lost 0 bases, with 5 bases between them. Germline V gene data show CDR1 as MNHEY and CDR2 as SMNVEV (reference sequence). The CDR3 runs 14 residues. The CDR3 protein is CASSLSRVNTEAFF. DNA of the CDR3: TGTGCCAGCAGTTTATCCAGGGTGAACACTGAAGCTTTCTTT.

The chain uses TRBV14 and TRBJ2-5; 8 bases fit TRBD2. The ends lost 2 bases at V and 2 bases at J; junction bases unmatched: 25. The CDR3 is 22 residues long. Germline V gene data show CDR1 as SGHDN and CDR2 as FVKESK. This CDR3 is CASSQILPGLGFGGRRQETQYF. CDR3 in DNA: TGTGCCAGCAGCCAAATTCTCCCGGGACTTGGGTTTGGCGGGAGGAGACAAGAGACCCAGTACTTC.

This chain uses TRBV9 with TRBJ2-7, with a possible D match to TRBD2 (6 bases). Germline lookup yields CDR1 SGDLS and CDR2 YYNGEE. There are 15 residues in the CDR3. Trimming took 1 base from V and 0 from J, leaving 11 bases between them. Here the CDR3 reads CASSVWDGSSYEQYF. The CDR3 bases are TGTGCCAGCAGCGTATGGGACGGGAGCTCCTACGAGCAGTACTTC.

This clone was counted a single time. This sequence joins TRBV7-6 and TRBJ1-4, with D tentatively TRBD1 (6 bases). Germline V gives CDR1 SGHVS, CDR2 FNYEAQ. This CDR3 has 19 amino acids. V gave up 2 bases and J gave up 0 bases, with 19 bases separating them. In nucleotides, the CDR3 is TGTGCCAGCAGCTTAAGACCAGGGGTACCCACTTCAACTAATGAAAAACTGTTTTTT. This encodes CASSLRPGVPTSTNEKLFF.

The chain couples TRBV9 to TRBJ1-2; D not certain. This CDR3 region has 15 residues. The V end lost 3 bases, the J end lost 3 bases, and 15 bases lay between the germline ends. CDR1 SGDLS and CDR2 YYNGEE come from the germline V gene. CDR3 region: CASSEGGEGYYGYTF. CDR3 DNA: TGTGCCAGCAGCGAAGGTGGGGAAGGGTACTATGGCTACACCTTC.

The chain recombines TRBV7-9 with TRBJ2-3; 8 bases are shared with TRBD1. The CDR3 is 15 residues long. Germline loops: CDR1 SEHNR, CDR2 FQNEAQ (reference sequence). The J segment lost 3 bases and the V segment lost 5 bases, leaving 7 bases of the junction unmatched. CDR3: CASSESDRGTDTQYF. The CDR3 bases are TGTGCCAGCAGCGAATCCGACAGGGGTACAGATACGCAGTATTTT.

The chain links TRBV7-9 to TRBJ2-7, with D possibly TRBD2 on 7 matching bases. CDR1 SEHNR and CDR2 FQNEAQ come from the germline V gene (reference sequence). Trimming took off 3 bases at V and 2 bases at J, with 11 bases between the two ends. The CDR3 runs 14 residues. CDR3: CASSFSGGTYEQYF. The CDR3 DNA sequence: TGTGCCAGCAGCTTTTCGGGGGGCACCTACGAGCAGTACTTC.

The genes are TRBV2 and TRBJ2-1; TRBD2 matches at 8 bases. The CDR3 extends over 16 amino acids. CDR1 SNHLY and CDR2 FYNNEI come from the germline V gene. Losses at the gene ends were 3 bases for V and 3 bases for J; bases not matched to a gene: 7. This CDR3 is CASSEFLAGGYNEQFF. CDR3 nucleotide sequence: TGTGCCAGCAGTGAGTTTTTGGCGGGAGGCTACAATGAGCAGTTCTTC.

The V call is TRBV9, the J call TRBJ1-2, with D hard to call. CDR3 length: 15 amino acids. The V gene lost 0 bases and the J gene lost 4 bases, with 13 bases spanning the gap. The germline V gene has CDR1 SGDLS and CDR2 YYNGEE. Here the CDR3 reads CASSVGQGSLYGYTF. The DNA for the CDR3 is TGTGCCAGCAGCGTAGGGCAAGGATCTCTCTATGGCTACACCTTC.

The count of this clone is one. Within the sample, other DNA sequences also encode this same CDR3. V and J are TRBV29-1 and TRBJ1-1, with D perhaps matching TRBD1 (6 bases). V lost 5 bases and J 2 bases, leaving 9 bases between the germline ends. From germline, CDR1 is SQVTM and CDR2 ANQGSEA. There are 12 residues in the CDR3. Here the CDR3 DNA reads TGCAGCGTTACAGGGTCTAACACTGAAGCTTTCTTT. This sequence encodes CSVTGSNTEAFF.

The chain combines TRBV27 with TRBJ1-2, with D maybe TRBD1 (5 bases). Per germline, CDR1 MNHEY and CDR2 SMNVEV (reference sequence). The V and J ends lost 7 bases and 3 bases respectively, with 15 bases between them. The CDR3 consists of 14 residues. The CDR3 sequence is CASTPGASHYGYTF. The CDR3 DNA reads as TGTGCCAGCACCCCTGGGGCCAGCCACTATGGCTACACCTTC.

The chain uses TRBV7-9 and TRBJ2-7, with 9 bases aligning to TRBD2. Unmatched junction bases numbered 17, after V lost 5 bases and J lost 6 bases. Looked up from germline, CDR1 is SEHNR and CDR2 is FQNEAQ (reference sequence). This CDR3 spans 17 amino acids. CDR3 DNA: TGTGCCAGCAGCCCAGAGCCCCCTCGAGCGGGAGGTCTCGAGCAGTACTTC. It encodes CASSPEPPRAGGLEQYF.

A single count supports this clone. The J gene is TRBJ2-7, the V gene TRBV28, with a possible D match to TRBD1 (6 bases). The CDR3 runs to 14 residues. V was pared by 2 bases and J by 5 bases, with 13 bases between. The germline gives CDR1 MDHEN, CDR2 SYDVKM. CDR3 sequence (DNA): TGTGCCAGCAGTTTAGGGCAGGGGATCAACGAGCAGTACTTC. This codes for CASSLGQGINEQYF.

In this sample, this clone turned up a few times. V usage is TRBV5-1 and J usage is TRBJ1-1; the match to TRBD1 covers 7 bases. The germline CDR1 and CDR2 sequences are SGHRS and YFSETQ. There are 12 residues in the CDR3. V shed 4 bases, J shed 3 bases, and the junction held 0 bases outside the gene matches. In DNA form, the CDR3 reads TGCGCCAGCAGCGGGACAGACACTGAAGCTTTCTTT. Residues: CASSGTDTEAFF.

The chain carries TRBV27 and TRBJ2-3; 7 nucleotides align to TRBD1. The CDR3 length is 19 residues. Germline CDR1 MNHEY, CDR2 SMNVEV (reference sequence). The trim removed 1 base at V and 0 bases at J, leaving 13 bases unmatched. The CDR3 DNA reads TGTGCCAGCAGTTTATTGACGCATACTGGGGACAGAAGCACAGATACGCAGTATTTT. Protein: CASSLLTHTGDRSTDTQYF.

The chain recombines TRBV5-1 with TRBJ1-1; maybe TRBD1 (6 bases). V lost 5 bases to trimming and J lost 5 bases, with 13 bases between them. This CDR3 region has 13 residues. Germline V gene lookup returns CDR1 SGHRS and CDR2 YFSETQ. This chain's CDR3 is CASSVRGYTEAFF. DNA of the CDR3: TGCGCCAGCAGTGTCAGGGGATATACTGAAGCTTTCTTT.

This clone was observed a single time. The chain combines TRBV5-4 with TRBJ2-7; D is perhaps TRBD2 (6 bases). In germline, CDR1 is SGHNT, CDR2 YYREEE (reference sequence). Deletions cut 3 bases from V and 1 base from J, with 8 bases between. The CDR3 contains 13 residues. The CDR3 sequence is CASSSSESYEQYF. CDR3 coding DNA: TGTGCCAGCAGCTCTAGCGAGTCCTACGAGCAGTACTTC.

The rearrangement joins TRBV29-1 to TRBJ2-3; D possibly corresponds to TRBD2 (5 bases). The CDR3 spans 14 residues. The germline V gene has CDR1 SQVTM and CDR2 ANQGSEA. Trimming cost V 7 bases and J 3 bases, with 17 bases left between them. CDR3 coding DNA: TGCAGCGCACCCGGACTGTGGAGGACAGATACGCAGTATTTT. This sequence encodes CSAPGLWRTDTQYF.

This clone has just one count. The chain has TRBV30 and TRBJ2-1, with TRBD2 identical over 10 bases. The length of the CDR3 is 14 residues. Per germline, CDR1 GTSNPN and CDR2 SVGIG (reference sequence). V dropped 3 bases and J dropped 6; count of bases not matched to a gene: 5. CDR3 residues: CAWRSIAGGNEQFF. The CDR3 DNA reads TGTGCCTGGAGAAGCATAGCGGGGGGCAATGAGCAGTTCTTC.

The chain has TRBV29-1 and TRBJ2-5; 8 bases match TRBD2. Germline assignment: CDR1 SQVTM and CDR2 ANQGSEA. The CDR3 is 15 residues long. V lost 6 bases and J lost 1; bases outside the gene matches: 10. The CDR3 loop reads CSVGILAEPQETQYF. CDR3 DNA sequence: TGCAGCGTCGGGATACTAGCGGAGCCCCAAGAGACCCAGTACTTC.

The chain uses TRBV15 and TRBJ1-5; D perhaps matches TRBD1 (5 bases). From germline, CDR1 is LNHNV and CDR2 YYDKDF (reference sequence). The CDR3 extends over 14 amino acids. The germline V and J ends were trimmed by 0 bases and 9 bases, with 12 bases remaining between them. This CDR3 reads CATSRETAAWPQHF. The CDR3 region has the DNA TGTGCCACCAGCAGAGAGACAGCTGCTTGGCCCCAGCATTTT. The full variable domain, its missing parts supplied by reference TRBV15 and TRBJ1-5, is DAMVIQNPRYQVTQFGKPVTLSCSQTLNHNVMYWYQQKSSQAPKLLFHYYDKDFNNEADTPDNFQSRRPNTSFCFLDIRSPGLGDTAMYLCATSRETAAWPQHFGDGTRLSIL.

The chain combines TRBV27 with TRBJ2-7; D ambiguous. Germline CDR1 reads MNHEY; CDR2 reads SMNVEV (reference sequence). The CDR3 contains 13 residues. V gave up 5 bases and J gave up 2 bases, with 10 bases separating them. Here the CDR3 DNA reads TGTGCCAGCAGTACCAACCTAGCCTACGAGCAGTACTTC. It encodes CASSTNLAYEQYF.

This clone showed up just once. This chain uses TRBV4-3 with TRBJ2-7; no clear D. V was clipped by 0 bases and J by 3 bases, with 12 bases between them. Looked up from germline, CDR1 is LGHNA and CDR2 is YSLEER. The CDR3 totals 15 residues. CDR3 sequence: CASSQDSSPNYEQYF. The DNA of the CDR3 is TGCGCCAGCAGCCAAGATAGTAGCCCGAACTACGAGCAGTACTTC.

This clone was seen only once. This chain uses TRBV15 with TRBJ1-2, with D possibly TRBD1 on 5 matching bases. The germline V and J ends were trimmed by 3 bases and 2 bases, with 13 bases remaining between them. The CDR3 loop spans 15 amino acids. CDR1 is LNHNV, CDR2 YYDKDF, per germline (reference sequence). The CDR3 nucleotides read TGTGCCACCAGCAGCCTCCTGGGGGGGAACTATGGCTACACCTTC. This translates into CATSSLLGGNYGYTF. Full variable domain (outside the CDR3, taken from reference TRBV15 and TRBJ1-2): DAMVIQNPRYQVTQFGKPVTLSCSQTLNHNVMYWYQQKSSQAPKLLFHYYDKDFNNEADTPDNFQSRRPNTSFCFLDIRSPGLGDTAMYLCATSSLLGGNYGYTFGSGTRLTVV.

The chain uses TRBV27 and TRBJ2-7; 8 bases align to TRBD1. Germline lookup yields CDR1 MNHEY and CDR2 SMNVEV (reference sequence). The V and J ends lost 1 base and 3 bases, in that order; junction bases with no gene match: 2. CDR3 length: 14 residues. The CDR3 sequence: CASSLLDRVYEQYF. The DNA of the CDR3 is TGTGCCAGCAGTTTATTGGACAGGGTCTACGAGCAGTACTTC.

The CDR3 is CASSSAGSYEQYF. The CDR3 region has the DNA TGTGCCAGCAGCTCGGCGGGTTCCTACGAGCAGTACTTC. This chain connects TRBV7-9 to TRBJ2-7; the D gene is possibly TRBD2 (5 bases). Germline CDR1 reads SEHNR; CDR2 reads FQNEAQ (reference sequence). The ends were cut back, 4 bases at V and 1 base at J, with 8 bases in the middle. The CDR3 spans 13 residues.

In this sample, this clone turned up once. The chain links TRBV27 to TRBJ1-5; TRBD1 is a possible D gene (5 bases). Trimming cost V 0 bases and J 5 bases, with 8 bases left between them. Germline V gives CDR1 MNHEY, CDR2 SMNVEV (reference sequence). The CDR3 spans 14 residues. The CDR3 loop reads CASSLSDSDQPQHF. For the CDR3, the DNA is TGTGCCAGCAGTTTATCTGACAGCGATCAGCCCCAGCATTTT.

A single count supports this clone. The V gene is TRBV6-1, the J gene TRBJ1-2; D remains ambiguous. Trimming pared 4 bases from V and 3 bases from J, leaving 9 bases between. The germline V gene has CDR1 MNHNS and CDR2 SASEGT. The CDR3 sequence is 13 residues long. For the CDR3, the DNA is TGTGCCAGCAGTGGATCAGAGTACTATGGCTACACCTTC. Translated: CASSGSEYYGYTF.